Listed here are 6 T cell receptor beta chains from one sample, sequenced in a study of CD8 T cells in Susac syndrome. A quantity of roughly 0.5 to 1 ug RNA underwent reverse transcription using random hexamers. TCRdb reprocessed the immunoSEQ multiplex PCR reads with MiXCR, giving one entry per CDR3 protein. The table shows about 120,000 distinct CDR3 sequences, with approximately 93% occurring only once. The sequencing input was CD4+ T cells from PBMCs. The receptor set was obtained from a human donor with multiple sclerosis.

The V call is TRBV6-2 or TRBV6-3, the J call TRBJ1-1; D is unclear. Germline values: CDR1 MNHEY, CDR2 SVGEGT. The germline V and J ends were trimmed by 6 bases and 1 base, with 9 bases remaining between them. The CDR3 totals 13 residues. The CDR3 spells CASRNWWNTEAFF. For the CDR3, the DNA is TGTGCCAGCAGGAACTGGTGGAACACTGAAGCTTTCTTT.

This clonotype was counted a single time. The gene calls are TRBV7-9 and TRBJ2-2; no reliable D call. V was pared by 1 base and J by 2 bases, with 8 bases between. CDR3 length: 15 amino acids. Germline assignment: CDR1 SEHNR and CDR2 FQNEAQ (reference sequence). The CDR3 nucleotides read TGTGCCAGCAGCTTAGTTGGGATTAACACCGGGGAGCTGTTTTTT. This gives the protein CASSLVGINTGELFF.

J is TRBJ1-5 and V is TRBV19; perhaps TRBD1 as D (6 bases). Germline V gene sequence: CDR1 LNHDA, CDR2 SQIVND (reference sequence). V was cut by 7 bases and J by 0 bases, with 13 bases left in between. The CDR3 covers 15 residues. The CDR3 nucleotides are TGTGCCAGTAAGGAAAGGACAGTTAGCAATCAGCCCCAGCATTTT. It encodes CASKERTVSNQPQHF.

The chain recombines TRBV7-2 with TRBJ2-7; D not certain. V was trimmed by 3 bases and J by 6 bases, leaving 6 bases between them. The germline CDR1 and CDR2 sequences are SGHTA and FQGNSA. The length of the CDR3 is 11 residues. DNA for the CDR3: TGTGCCAGCAGCTTTGGGCCCGAGCAGTACTTC. Amino acid sequence: CASSFGPEQYF.

This clonotype was detected only a few times. The V call is TRBV30, the J call TRBJ2-7, with 10 bases lining up with TRBD1. After removal of 4 bases from V and 6 bases from J, the junction contained 21 bases not matched to a gene. The length of the CDR3 is 18 residues. Germline assignment: CDR1 GTSNPN and CDR2 SVGIG (reference sequence). The CDR3 protein is CAWTPGDRGGSATGEQYF. The CDR3 nucleotides are TGTGCCTGGACCCCGGGGGACAGGGGTGGATCCGCTACGGGCGAGCAGTACTTC. Full variable domain (rest looked up from reference TRBV30 and TRBJ2-7): SQTIHQWPATLVQPVGSPLSLECTVEGTSNPNLYWYRQAAGRGLQLLFYSVGIGQISSEVPQNLSASRPQDRQFILSSKKLLLSDSGFYLCAWTPGDRGGSATGEQYFGPGTRLTVT.

The gene calls are TRBV6-6 and TRBJ2-5, with 11 positions matching TRBD1. There are 15 residues in the CDR3. Germline loops: CDR1 MNHNY, CDR2 SVGAGI (reference sequence). The trim removed 2 bases at V and 4 bases at J, leaving 3 bases unmatched. In nucleotides, the CDR3 is TGTGCCAGCAGTTACCGGGGACAGGGGGGAGAGACCCAGTACTTC. Amino acid sequence: CASSYRGQGGETQYF.